This T cell receptor beta chain was sequenced during a study of Graves' ophthalmopathy and Graves' hyperthyroidism. The study's findings and limits: In blood appeared most of the expanded thyroid clonotypes whose frequency exceeded 0.001.

Transcripts of RNA were the source for amplifying TCR beta CDR3 regions. HTBI primers were used in a first-round RT-PCR, which preceded a second-round multiplex PCR. TCRdb recomputed calls from the multiplex PCR reads with MiXCR, one row per CDR3 protein. The table records roughly 400,000 distinct CDR3 sequences, about 18% of them present only once. In donors with ophthalmopathy, activity was moderate-to-severe, with CAS ≥3, NOSPECS ≥4 and duration under 3 months. Other autoimmune disease, uncontrolled infection, pregnancy and lactation led to exclusion. PBMCs were obtained from 9.5 to 10 ml of fresh peripheral blood. Trimming cost V 10 bases and J 2 bases; bases outside gene matches: 7. CDR1 is MNHNS and CDR2 is SASEGT in the germline V gene. This CDR3 contains 13 residues. The table lists this clonotype with many counts. What it binds is unknown.

This chain joins TRBV6-1 and TRBJ1-2; 7 bases are shared with TRBD1. The sequence derives from a woman between 18 and 29 years old with Graves' ophthalmopathy. Sequencing input: peripheral blood. Here the CDR3 DNA reads TGTGCCACCCCGGGACAGCTAAACTATGGCTACACCTTC. Its translation: CATPGQLNYGYTF.